A single sample gave rise to the 17 T cell receptor beta chains below, sequenced in a study of blood T cell repertoires in COVID-19. The repertoire was sequenced with immunoSEQ multiplex PCR; TCRdb's copy has only in-frame clones and lacks some. Counted here are around 87,000 clones, around 90% occurring once; the ten biggest clones make up roughly 1.5%. Sequencing was done on a sample of peripheral blood. These receptors originate from a human donor with active COVID-19. The donor label of this sample is uncertain.

The rearrangement links TRBV7-9 to TRBJ2-7; D is perhaps TRBD1 (6 bases). Deletions cut 1 base from V and 3 bases from J, with 16 bases between. In germline, CDR1 is SEHNR, CDR2 FQNEAQ (reference sequence). The CDR3 is 16 residues long. CDR3 loop: CASSLEFGQGNYEQYF. In DNA form, the CDR3 reads TGTGCCAGCAGCTTAGAGTTCGGTCAGGGGAACTACGAGCAGTACTTC.

The chain recombines TRBV4-2 with TRBJ1-4; TRBD1 aligns across 8 bases. V lost 1 base to trimming and J lost 7 bases; unmatched junction nucleotides: 5. There are 15 residues in the CDR3. The germline V gene encodes CDR1 LGHNA and CDR2 YNFKEQ. The CDR3 sequence is CASSQGAGGVEKLFF. The CDR3 DNA is TGTGCCAGCAGCCAAGGGGCAGGGGGCGTTGAAAAACTGTTTTTT.

The chain uses TRBV5-4 and TRBJ2-2; 12 bases are a match to TRBD2. The J segment lost 4 bases and the V segment lost 4 bases, leaving 5 bases of the junction unmatched. This CDR3 contains 16 residues. Per germline, CDR1 SGHNT and CDR2 YYREEE (reference sequence). CDR3 loop: CASSVPTSGGTGELFF. The CDR3 coding sequence is TGTGCCAGCAGCGTGCCGACTAGCGGGGGCACCGGGGAGCTGTTTTTT.

The chain uses TRBV5-1 and TRBJ2-1, with D unresolved. This CDR3 comprises 14 residues. Germline CDR1 reads SGHRS; CDR2 reads YFSETQ. Trimming stripped 2 bases from V and 5 bases from J, with 11 bases between. The CDR3 sequence: CASSFHLGDNEQFF. CDR3 in DNA: TGCGCCAGCAGCTTTCACTTGGGCGACAATGAGCAGTTCTTC.

This clone occurred many times. The rearrangement uses TRBV27 and TRBJ2-3, with D possibly TRBD2 on 6 matching bases. This CDR3 comprises 14 residues. V lost 5 bases to trimming and J lost 4 bases, with 13 bases between them. CDR1 is MNHEY, CDR2 SMNVEV, per germline (reference sequence). CDR3 in amino acids: CASSPLGGADTQYF. CDR3 DNA sequence: TGTGCCAGCAGTCCCCTGGGCGGGGCAGATACGCAGTATTTT.

The genes are TRBV5-8 and TRBJ1-5, with 9 bases identical to TRBD1. Germline CDR1 SGHTS, CDR2 YDEGEE. This CDR3 contains 16 residues. V lost 3 bases to trimming and J lost 3 bases; unmatched junction nucleotides: 7. The CDR3 DNA reads as TGTGCCAGCAGCTGGGGGACAGGGACAAACAATCAGCCCCAGCATTTT. Translating gives CASSWGTGTNNQPQHF. Using reference TRBV5-8 and TRBJ1-5 for the parts outside the CDR3, the full variable domain is EAGVTQSPTHLIKTRGQQATLRCSPISGHTSVYWYQQALGLGLQFLLWYDEGEERNRGNFPPRFSGRQFPNYSSELNVNALELEDSALYLCASSWGTGTNNQPQHFGDGTRLSIL.

This chain joins TRBV11-2 and TRBJ2-2; maybe TRBD1 (6 bases). The CDR3 has 15 amino acids. Germline lookup yields CDR1 SGHAT and CDR2 FQNNGV. Trimming removed 6 bases at V and 4 bases at J, with 15 bases between. CDR3 in DNA: TGTGCCAGCAGGCCCGGGACACTGTCCACCGGGGAGCTGTTTTTT. Protein: CASRPGTLSTGELFF.

V usage is TRBV11-2 and J usage is TRBJ1-2, with TRBD1 identical over 8 bases. This CDR3 comprises 12 residues. The germline CDR1 and CDR2 sequences are SGHAT and FQNNGV. V was pared by 5 bases and J by 6 bases, with 2 bases of the junction left unmatched. This CDR3 is CASSRTGNGYTF. The CDR3 DNA is TGTGCCAGCAGCCGGACAGGGAATGGCTACACCTTC.

The rearrangement joins TRBV20-1 to TRBJ2-1, with 8 nucleotides matching TRBD2. The CDR3 runs 17 residues. V lost 3 bases and J lost 0; bases outside the gene matches: 10. The germline CDR1 and CDR2 sequences are DFQATT and SNEGSKA (reference sequence). This CDR3 is CSASGRGGPSSYNEQFF. The DNA for the CDR3 is TGCAGTGCTAGTGGGCGCGGGGGGCCCAGCTCCTACAATGAGCAGTTCTTC.

The chain employs TRBV5-8 and TRBJ1-3, with TRBD1 matching over 7 bases. The CDR3 covers 14 residues. Germline V gives CDR1 SGHTS, CDR2 YDEGEE. Trimming cost V 3 bases and J 4 bases; bases outside gene matches: 4. For the CDR3, the DNA is TGTGCCAGCAGCTGGGGACAGATCGGAAACACCATATATTTT. Translated: CASSWGQIGNTIYF.

As DNA, the CDR3 is TGTGCCAGCAGGGATAGTAGCGGGGGTGTGGGAGAGACCCAGTACTTC. It yields the protein CASRDSSGGVGETQYF. V gene TRBV2 combines with J gene TRBJ2-5, with 9 bases lining up with TRBD2. Germline trimming cut 6 bases from V and 4 bases from J; bases unmatched to any gene: 12. Germline-derived CDR1 and CDR2 are SNHLY and FYNNEI. This CDR3 comprises 16 residues.

This clone appeared a few times. The rearrangement links TRBV5-1 to TRBJ1-2; D ambiguous. V was shortened by 4 bases and J by 14 bases, with 21 bases between the two germline ends. This CDR3 region has 13 residues. The V gene's germline CDR1 is SGHRS and CDR2 YFSETQ. CDR3 protein: CASSMDAYRSWTF. The CDR3 nucleotides are TGCGCCAGCAGCATGGACGCGTACAGATCGTGGACCTTC.

The V and J genes are TRBV6-2 or TRBV6-3 and TRBJ2-1; unclear D gene. Germline-derived CDR1 and CDR2 are MNHEY and SVGEGT. The CDR3 totals 14 residues. Trimming left V 0 bases short and J 6 bases short, with 9 bases between. The CDR3 sequence is CASSYSEESNEQFF. CDR3 nucleotide sequence: TGTGCCAGCAGTTACTCCGAGGAAAGCAATGAGCAGTTCTTC.

V gene TRBV7-8 combines with J gene TRBJ2-1; 13 bases are shared with TRBD2. Germline trimming cut 1 base from V and 10 bases from J; bases unmatched to any gene: 10. The CDR3 is 17 amino acids. CDR1 is SGHVS, CDR2 FQNEAQ, per germline. In DNA form, the CDR3 reads TGTGCCAGCAGCTTAGATCCCCGACTAGCGGGGGGCGGGGAGCAGTTCTTC. Its protein is CASSLDPRLAGGGEQFF.

The rearrangement joins TRBV6-5 to TRBJ2-7, with a possible D match to TRBD2 (6 bases). The CDR3 runs to 15 residues. Per the germline V gene, CDR1 is MNHEY and CDR2 is SVGAGI. V lost 4 bases and J 2 bases, leaving 15 bases between the germline ends. The CDR3 DNA reads as TGTGCCAGCAGTTGGATTGCGGGGTCAACCTACGAGCAGTACTTC. This gives the protein CASSWIAGSTYEQYF.

V is TRBV7-2 and J is TRBJ2-5; 16 bases agree with TRBD2. Trimming removed 5 bases from V and 5 bases from J; junction bases left unmatched: 5. The germline V gene encodes CDR1 SGHTA and CDR2 FQGNSA. This CDR3 has 16 amino acids. CDR3 sequence: CASSKPGLAGGETQYF. CDR3 DNA sequence: TGTGCCAGCAGCAAACCGGGACTAGCGGGGGGGGAGACCCAGTACTTC.

The chain couples TRBV5-5 to TRBJ1-5; possibly TRBD1 for D (6 bases). In germline, CDR1 is SGHKS, CDR2 YYEKEE (reference sequence). Trimming removed 4 bases at V and 0 bases at J, with 11 bases between. The length of the CDR3 is 15 residues. The CDR3 protein is CASSLDSYSNQPQHF. The CDR3 region has the DNA TGTGCCAGCAGCCTGGACAGTTATAGCAATCAGCCCCAGCATTTT.